This T cell receptor (beta chain) was found in a study of T cells in Graves' hyperthyroidism and ophthalmopathy. Whole-study findings and limits: Most clonotypes expanded in thyroid above 0.001 were likewise present in blood.

After removal of 0 bases from V and 4 bases from J, the junction contained 12 bases not matched to a gene. Germline V lookup: CDR1 DFQATT, CDR2 SNEGSKA (reference sequence). The CDR3 extends over 16 amino acids. The sample holds many counts of this clonotype. Its antigen is unidentified. TCR beta CDR3 regions were amplified from RNA. Carried out on the TCR CDR3, a first-round RT-PCR used the HTBI primer set. TCRdb re-analysed the multiplex PCR reads in MiXCR, keeping a single row per CDR3 protein. The sample carries 400,000 to 500,000 distinct CDR3 sequences, around 15% recorded once. Sequences were obtained from blood. This TCR was recovered from a young woman with Graves' hyperthyroidism. The rearrangement uses TRBV20-1 and TRBJ2-7, with 7 bases that match TRBD1. CDR3 DNA: TGCAGTGCTAGAGAACTTCGGGCGGCAGGGGGTTACGAGCAGTACTTC. Translating gives CSARELRAAGGYEQYF.